This TCR beta chain was documented in a study of T-cell memory formation after mild COVID-19. Notes on the study in general: Mainly CM and EM harbored the contracting CD4+ clones; mainly EMRA harbored the CD8+ ones. Pre-infection memory held some responding clones, suggesting pre-existing cross-reactive T cells responded.

Germline values: CDR1 KGHDR, CDR2 SFDVKD. This CDR3 has 14 residues. As concerns this clonotype: Its antigen is not known. Germline and junction disagree at one end, which may indicate a read error.

Researchers used 5'RACE with constant-segment primers to make TCR alpha and TCR beta cDNA libraries that carry sample barcodes and UMIs. TCRdb re-derived calls from the 5' RACE reads in MiXCR, one entry per CDR3 protein. The sample holds around 110,000 distinct CDR3 sequences, approximately 15% seen once. Source material: PBMCs or a T cell subset sorted from them (not recorded which). This receptor was identified in an adult woman who had mild COVID-19 (a few samples of this study predate the infection). Cell type and time point are not known. V is TRBV24-1 and J is TRBJ2-7, with TRBD1 matching 7 bases. Written as DNA, the CDR3 is TGTGCCACCAGCCCTGCATGGGACAGCTACGGGCAGTACTTC. Encoded protein: CATSPAWDSYGQYF.